Presented here are 26 T cell receptor beta chains from one specimen sequenced in a study of early T cells in non-severe SARS-CoV-2 infection. From the 5' RACE reads, TCRdb called clonotypes with MiXCR, one entry per CDR3 protein. The sample carries 100,000 to 150,000 distinct CDR3 sequences, about 15% recorded once. Sequenced material: whole blood. The source is an adult who was a healthcare worker with PCR-confirmed SARS-CoV-2 infection or an uninfected control (not recorded which).

This clonotype was seen only a few times. The genes are TRBV6-5 and TRBJ2-1; 8 nucleotides align to TRBD1. Germline CDR1 is MNHEY and CDR2 is SVGAGI. The CDR3 extends over 15 amino acids. V dropped 2 bases and J dropped 7; count of bases not matched to a gene: 7. CDR3 in amino acids: CASSYGQGANNEQFF. DNA of the CDR3: TGTGCCAGCAGTTACGGGCAGGGGGCAAATAATGAGCAGTTCTTC.

This chain links TRBV7-9 with TRBJ2-5; D possibly corresponds to TRBD1 (6 bases). Trimming took off 1 base at V and 4 bases at J, with 22 bases between the two ends. The CDR3 totals 18 residues. Germline assignment: CDR1 SEHNR and CDR2 FQNEAQ (reference sequence). The CDR3 nucleotides read TGTGCCAGCAGCTTAGGTGAAGGTGGCAGGGGTAGAAGAGAGACCCAGTACTTC. It is translated as CASSLGEGGRGRRETQYF.

The table lists this clonotype with a few counts. The chain has TRBV30 and TRBJ2-1; D gene unclear. Germline CDR1 and CDR2: GTSNPN and SVGIG (reference sequence). The CDR3 is 12 residues long. The V end was cut by 0 bases, the J end by 10 bases, with 10 bases between. For the CDR3, the DNA is TGTGCCTGGAGTGTACCCAAGGGCGAGCAGTTCTTC. Amino acid sequence: CAWSVPKGEQFF. The full variable domain, completed using reference TRBV30 and TRBJ2-1, is SQTIHQWPATLVQPVGSPLSLECTVEGTSNPNLYWYRQAAGRGLQLLFYSVGIGQISSEVPQNLSASRPQDRQFILSSKKLLLSDSGFYLCAWSVPKGEQFFGPGTRLTVL.

The genes are TRBV12-3 or TRBV12-4 and TRBJ2-4; the match to TRBD2 covers 9 bases. J gave up 4 bases and V 5 bases, and 3 bases lay outside the gene matches. The CDR3 runs 14 residues. The CDR3 loop is CASSILAGKNIQYF. The CDR3 DNA is TGTGCCAGCAGTATACTAGCGGGTAAAAACATTCAGTACTTC.

The chain couples TRBV19 to TRBJ1-5, with 7 bases that match TRBD1. Germline V gene sequence: CDR1 LNHDA, CDR2 SQIVND (reference sequence). Germline trimming cut 9 bases from V and 4 bases from J; bases unmatched to any gene: 3. The CDR3 runs 12 residues. CDR3: CASGQVNQPQHF. The CDR3 DNA is TGTGCCAGCGGACAGGTGAATCAGCCCCAGCATTTT.

In this sample, this clonotype turned up many times. V usage is TRBV7-8 and J usage is TRBJ2-3; D perhaps matches TRBD1 (6 bases). Germline-derived CDR1 and CDR2 are SGHVS and FQNEAQ. Trimming pared 3 bases from V and 4 bases from J, leaving 11 bases between. CDR3 size: 14 residues. This CDR3 is CASSLQQGSDTQYF. The CDR3 bases are TGTGCCAGCAGCTTGCAACAGGGCTCAGATACGCAGTATTTT. The full variable domain, its missing parts supplied by reference TRBV7-8 and TRBJ2-3, is GAGVSQSPRYKVAKRGQDVALRCDPISGHVSLFWYQQALGQGPEFLTYFQNEAQLDKSGLPSDRFFAERPEGSVSTLKIQRTQQEDSAVYLCASSLQQGSDTQYFGPGTRLTVL.

In this sample, this clonotype turned up a few times. The rearrangement links TRBV12-5 to TRBJ1-4, with D unclear. The length of the CDR3 is 14 residues. Germline-derived CDR1 and CDR2 are LGHNT and FRNRAP. V lost 1 base to trimming and J lost 6 bases, with 9 bases between them. This chain's CDR3 is CASGLGGLHEKLFF. Written as DNA, the CDR3 is TGTGCTAGTGGTTTGGGAGGGCTTCATGAAAAACTGTTTTTT.

V is TRBV18 and J is TRBJ1-2, with TRBD1 matching over 10 bases. The CDR3 covers 17 residues. Germline assignment: CDR1 KGHSH and CDR2 LQKENI. The V and J ends lost 6 bases and 3 bases, in that order; junction bases with no gene match: 13. DNA for the CDR3: TGTGCCAGCTCGCTGCCCGGGGACAGGGGTAGACACTATGGCTACACCTTC. This codes for CASSLPGDRGRHYGYTF.

There are many counts of this clonotype. V is TRBV2 and J is TRBJ2-6; TRBD1 is a possible D gene (5 bases). V shed 11 bases and J shed 4 bases, with 21 bases lying between them. The CDR3 has 16 amino acids. Germline CDR1 SNHLY, CDR2 FYNNEI. CDR3 protein: CARASSGYRGANVLTF. CDR3 sequence (DNA): TGTGCCCGAGCAAGTTCAGGGTACAGGGGGGCCAACGTCCTGACTTTC.

The V and J genes are TRBV20-1 and TRBJ2-6, with D unresolved. V lost 3 bases to trimming and J lost 0 bases, with 3 bases between them. The CDR3 extends over 13 amino acids. Germline V CDR1 and CDR2: DFQATT, SNEGSKA (reference sequence). The DNA for the CDR3 is TGCAGTGCTAGGCACTCTGGGGCCAACGTCCTGACTTTC. This translates into CSARHSGANVLTF.

This clonotype was found a few times. The J gene is TRBJ1-5, the V gene TRBV20-1; D remains ambiguous. The CDR3 totals 14 residues. The ends were cut back, 1 base at V and 5 bases at J, with 12 bases in the middle. Per the germline V gene, CDR1 is DFQATT and CDR2 is SNEGSKA (reference sequence). The CDR3 spells CSARAGPPYQPQHF. The CDR3 DNA follows: TGCAGTGCTAGAGCTGGACCCCCCTATCAGCCCCAGCATTTT.

The chain is built from TRBV6-1 and TRBJ1-1; D might be TRBD1 (5 bases). The CDR3 is 13 residues long. Germline CDR1 reads MNHNS; CDR2 reads SASEGT. Trimming shortened V by 6 bases and J by 0 bases, and 8 bases separated the two germline ends. For the CDR3, the DNA is TGTGCCAGCAGACAGGACCTGAACACTGAAGCTTTCTTT. Translated, it gives CASRQDLNTEAFF.

This clonotype was counted many times. V is TRBV7-8 and J is TRBJ2-1, with TRBD2 matching 16 bases. V lost 6 bases and J lost 13; bases outside the gene matches: 12. This CDR3 comprises 16 residues. In germline, CDR1 is SGHVS, CDR2 FQNEAQ. In nucleotides, the CDR3 is TGTGCCAGCAGACTTACCGGGACTAGCGGGGGGGGAGGACAGTTCTTC. Translation: CASRLTGTSGGGGQFF.

Only a few counts were recorded for this clonotype. CDR3 nucleotides: TGCGGTGGGGGGAATAGCAATCAGCCCCAGCATTTT. It codes for CGGGNSNQPQHF. This chain links TRBV29-1 with TRBJ1-5, with D tentatively TRBD1 (5 bases). Germline V gene sequence: CDR1 SQVTM, CDR2 ANQGSEA. The CDR3 runs to 12 residues. Complete variable domain (other parts from reference TRBV29-1 and TRBJ1-5): SAVISQKPSRDICQRGTSLTIQCQVDSQVTMMFWYRQQPGQSLTLIATANQGSEATYESGFVIDKFPISRPNLTFSTLTVSNMSPEDSSIYLCGGGNSNQPQHFGDGTRLSIL.

The CDR3 region is CASSVRLAGGGDTQYF. CDR3 DNA sequence: TGTGCCAGCAGCGTGAGGCTAGCGGGGGGCGGAGATACGCAGTATTTT. The V call is TRBV5-4, the J call TRBJ2-3; TRBD2 matches 11 bases. With V trimmed by 4 bases and J by 5 bases, 9 bases remained unmatched. The CDR3 sequence is 16 residues long. Germline loops: CDR1 SGHNT, CDR2 YYREEE (reference sequence).

The rearrangement links TRBV12-3 or TRBV12-4 to TRBJ1-6; 8 bases are shared with TRBD1. The CDR3 is 14 amino acids. Trimming cost V 4 bases and J 6 bases; bases outside gene matches: 2. The CDR3 sequence: CASSWTGSNSPLHF. As DNA, the CDR3 is TGTGCCAGCAGTTGGACAGGGAGTAATTCACCCCTCCACTTT.

V usage is TRBV12-3 or TRBV12-4 and J usage is TRBJ1-6; D call uncertain. Trimming pared 6 bases from V and 0 bases from J, leaving 6 bases between. This CDR3 contains 14 residues. CDR3 in amino acids: CASSLSSYNSPLHF. CDR3 coding DNA: TGTGCCAGCAGCCTAAGCTCCTATAATTCACCCCTCCACTTT.

This clonotype was seen at least ten times. The CDR3 here is CASSQGLAGAGTQYF. The CDR3 DNA reads as TGTGCCAGCAGCCAAGGTCTAGCGGGGGCCGGAACCCAGTACTTC. The chain employs TRBV3-1 and TRBJ2-5; 10 bases fit TRBD2. Germline V gives CDR1 LGHDT, CDR2 YNNKEL (reference sequence). V lost 1 base to trimming and J lost 8 bases; unmatched junction nucleotides: 7. The CDR3 totals 15 residues.

In this sample, this clonotype turned up many times. The chain uses TRBV7-8 and TRBJ1-5, with D tentatively TRBD1 (5 bases). The germline gives CDR1 SGHVS, CDR2 FQNEAQ. The V and J ends lost 1 base and 4 bases respectively, with 14 bases between them. This CDR3 comprises 16 residues. The DNA of the CDR3 is TGTGCCAGCAGCTTAGACTGGGGCTCCCATAATCAGCCCCAGCATTTT. Translation: CASSLDWGSHNQPQHF.

This clonotype was counted only a few times. The chain couples TRBV10-2 to TRBJ1-5; 7 bases agree with TRBD1. The V segment lost 3 bases and the J segment 4 bases; nucleotides outside the gene matches: 3. The germline CDR1 and CDR2 sequences are WSHSY and SAAADI. The CDR3 totals 14 residues. CDR3 nucleotide sequence: TGCGCCAGCAGTGATCGGGACAGAAATCAGCCCCAGCATTTT. This codes for CASSDRDRNQPQHF.

This clonotype has more than one count but fewer than ten. The genes are TRBV5-1 and TRBJ2-5; unclear D gene. Trimming removed 6 bases from V and 3 bases from J, with 9 bases in between. The CDR3 loop spans 12 amino acids. Germline CDR1 SGHRS, CDR2 YFSETQ. The CDR3 protein is CASKAGEETQYF. CDR3 nucleotide sequence: TGCGCCAGCAAGGCCGGTGAAGAGACCCAGTACTTC.

This clonotype was found a few times. The J gene is TRBJ2-6, the V gene TRBV7-9; no clear D. CDR1 and CDR2 (germline): SEHNR, FQNEAQ (reference sequence). The CDR3 has 14 amino acids. The ends were cut back, 6 bases at V and 0 bases at J, with 6 bases in the middle. CDR3 in amino acids: CASSTFSGANVLTF. In DNA form, the CDR3 reads TGTGCCAGCAGTACCTTCTCTGGGGCCAACGTCCTGACTTTC.

This sequence joins TRBV14 and TRBJ1-6; 7 bases align to TRBD1. The germline CDR1 and CDR2 sequences are SGHDN and FVKESK. This CDR3 region has 16 residues. V dropped 1 base and J dropped 4; count of bases not matched to a gene: 4. The CDR3 loop is CASSQGRTGYNSPLHF. CDR3 nucleotide sequence: TGTGCCAGCAGCCAAGGCAGGACAGGTTATAATTCACCCCTCCACTTT.

The rearrangement links TRBV20-1 to TRBJ1-2; TRBD1 is a possible D gene (5 bases). This CDR3 comprises 13 residues. Germline-derived CDR1 and CDR2 are DFQATT and SNEGSKA (reference sequence). The V end lost 3 bases, the J end lost 3 bases, and 11 bases lay between the germline ends. The CDR3 bases are TGCAGTGCTAGTAGGGGATTTGACTATGGCTACACCTTC. This encodes CSASRGFDYGYTF.

Ten or more counts support this clonotype. The chain joins TRBV7-9 to TRBJ2-6; D gene unclear. Trimming took off 1 base at V and 0 bases at J, with 7 bases between the two ends. There are 16 residues in the CDR3. CDR1 is SEHNR, CDR2 FQNEAQ, per germline (reference sequence). For the CDR3, the DNA is TGTGCCAGCAGCTTAGTGCCGAGCTCTGGGGCCAACGTCCTGACTTTC. Translation: CASSLVPSSGANVLTF.

The J gene is TRBJ2-2, the V gene TRBV20-1; D call uncertain. Germline V CDR1 and CDR2: DFQATT, SNEGSKA (reference sequence). V gave up 6 bases and J gave up 6 bases, with 14 bases separating them. The CDR3 consists of 13 residues. The CDR3, as DNA: TGCAGTGCCAGCGATGAGAAGGCCGGGGAGCTGTTTTTT. Amino acid sequence: CSASDEKAGELFF.